A selection of T cell receptor beta chains follows, all from one sample in a study of T-cell reconstitution after alpha-beta-depleted transplantation in children. TCRdb reanalysed the PCR reads using MiXCR and keeps one entry per CDR3 protein. The sample lists more than 550,000 distinct CDR3 sequences, about 11% seen once, with less than 4.5% in the top ten. The specimen was PBMCs from the stem cell graft donor, collected from the stem cell graft. The source of these receptors is a human donor who donated a stem cell graft to a child with acute myeloid leukemia. Each CDR3 is given with its conserved first and last residue. Each record gives: V gene, D gene, CDR3 length, clone size, J gene, CDR3 protein, CDR3 DNA. A D gene is named only where the DNA matches it firmly. Some rows have no size entry. The others give once, few or many, or a class for an expanded clone.

V: TRBV29-1; D: TRBD2; length: 12; size: many; J: TRBJ2-1; CDR3: CSVLAPYNEQFF; DNA: TGCAGCGTACTAGCGCCCTACAATGAGCAGTTCTTC
V: TRBV10-3; D: TRBD1; length: 17; size: few; J: TRBJ2-3; CDR3: CAISEPGTESSTDTQYF; DNA: TGTGCCATCAGTGAGCCCGGGACAGAATCTAGCACAGATACGCAGTATTTT
V: TRBV11-1; D: NA; length: 12; size: few; J: TRBJ2-2; CDR3: CASSAERGELFF; DNA: TGTGCCAGCAGCGCCGAAAGGGGGGAGCTGTTTTTT
V: TRBV27; D: TRBD1; length: 14; size: many; J: TRBJ2-7; CDR3: CASSFRTGGGEQYF; DNA: TGTGCCAGCAGTTTTAGGACAGGGGGAGGCGAGCAGTACTTC
V: TRBV12-3/TRBV12-4; D: NA; length: 14; size: many; J: TRBJ1-1; CDR3: CASSATGLGTEAFF; DNA: TGTGCCAGCAGTGCCACAGGGTTAGGCACTGAAGCTTTCTTT
V: TRBV28; D: NA; length: 12; size: NA; J: TRBJ2-7; CDR3: CASSLSRGEQYF; DNA: TGTGCCAGCAGTTTATCTAGGGGTGAGCAGTACTTC
V: TRBV4-3; D: TRBD2; length: 17; size: few; J: TRBJ2-2; CDR3: CASSQEPTSWNTGELFF; DNA: TGCGCCAGCAGCCAAGAACCGACTAGCTGGAACACCGGGGAGCTGTTTTTT
V: TRBV20-1; D: TRBD1; length: 18; size: few; J: TRBJ1-2; CDR3: CSARDLGRGQGSNYGYTF; DNA: TGCAGTGCTAGAGATCTCGGCCGCGGACAGGGATCTAACTATGGCTACACCTTC
V: TRBV20-1; D: NA; length: 15; size: many; J: TRBJ1-5; CDR3: CSAPPSQGSNQPQHF; DNA: TGCAGTGCTCCTCCATCACAGGGAAGCAATCAGCCCCAGCATTTT
V: TRBV29-1; D: TRBD2; length: 13; size: many; J: TRBJ2-7; CDR3: CSVLGLAGGEQYF; DNA: TGCAGCGTCCTCGGACTAGCGGGCGGCGAGCAGTACTTC
V: TRBV7-6; D: TRBD2; length: 18; size: few; J: TRBJ2-1; CDR3: CASSFAPPSGSSYNEQFF; DNA: TGTGCCAGCAGCTTCGCCCCCCCTAGCGGGAGCTCCTACAATGAGCAGTTCTTC
V: TRBV6-5; D: NA; length: 13; size: many; J: TRBJ2-7; CDR3: CASAKTARDEQYF; DNA: TGTGCCAGCGCTAAAACGGCTCGTGACGAGCAGTACTTC